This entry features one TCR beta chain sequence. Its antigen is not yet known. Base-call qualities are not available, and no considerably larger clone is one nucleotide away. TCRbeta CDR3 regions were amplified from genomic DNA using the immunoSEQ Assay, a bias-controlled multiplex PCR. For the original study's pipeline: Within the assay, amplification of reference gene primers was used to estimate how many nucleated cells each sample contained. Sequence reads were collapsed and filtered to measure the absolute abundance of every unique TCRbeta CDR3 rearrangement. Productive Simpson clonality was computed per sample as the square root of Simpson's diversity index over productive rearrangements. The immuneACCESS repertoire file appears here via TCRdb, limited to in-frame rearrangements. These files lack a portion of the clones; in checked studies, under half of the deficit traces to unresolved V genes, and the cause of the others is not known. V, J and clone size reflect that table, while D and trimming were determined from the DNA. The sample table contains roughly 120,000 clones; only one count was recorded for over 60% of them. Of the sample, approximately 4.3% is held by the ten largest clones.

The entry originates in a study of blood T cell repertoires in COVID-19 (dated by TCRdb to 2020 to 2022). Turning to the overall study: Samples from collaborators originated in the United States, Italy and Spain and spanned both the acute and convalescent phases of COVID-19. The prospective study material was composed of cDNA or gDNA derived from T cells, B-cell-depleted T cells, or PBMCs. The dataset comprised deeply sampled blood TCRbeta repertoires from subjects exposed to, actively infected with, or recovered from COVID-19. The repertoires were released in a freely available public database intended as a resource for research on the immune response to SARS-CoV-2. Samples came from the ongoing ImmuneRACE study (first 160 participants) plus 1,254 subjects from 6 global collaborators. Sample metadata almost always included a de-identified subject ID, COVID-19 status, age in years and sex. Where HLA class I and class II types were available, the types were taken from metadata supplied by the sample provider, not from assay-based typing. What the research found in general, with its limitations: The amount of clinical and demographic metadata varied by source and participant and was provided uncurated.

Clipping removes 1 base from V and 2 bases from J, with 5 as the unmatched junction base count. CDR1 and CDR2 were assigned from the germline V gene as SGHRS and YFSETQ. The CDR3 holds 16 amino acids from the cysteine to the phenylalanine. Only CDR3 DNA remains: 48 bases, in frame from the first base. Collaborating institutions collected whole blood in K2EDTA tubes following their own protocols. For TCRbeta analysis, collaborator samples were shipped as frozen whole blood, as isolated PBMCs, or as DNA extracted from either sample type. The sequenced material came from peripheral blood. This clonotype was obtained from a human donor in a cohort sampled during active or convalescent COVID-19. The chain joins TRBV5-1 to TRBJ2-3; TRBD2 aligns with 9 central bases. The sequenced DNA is TGCGCCAGCAGCTTGTTTCTAGCGGGGTTCACAGATACGCAGTATTTT. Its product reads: CASSLFLAGFTDTQYF. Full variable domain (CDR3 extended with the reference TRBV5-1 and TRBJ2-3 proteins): KAGVTQTPRYLIKTRGQQVTLSCSPISGHRSVSWYQQTPGQGLQFLFEYFSETQRNKGNFPGRFSGRQFSNSRSEMNVSTLELGDSALYLCASSLFLAGFTDTQYFGPGTRLTVL.